The 28 T cell receptor beta chains given below trace back to one sample, sequenced in a study of blood T cell repertoires in COVID-19. Using immunoSEQ multiplex PCR, the repertoire was profiled, and TCRdb retains in-frame clones only, with some absent. The sample holds 200,000 to 300,000 clones; about 85% are singletons and the top ten take 4.2%. Input material: peripheral blood. The receptor source for this set is a man aged 60-69 years with acute or convalescent COVID-19.

The chain combines TRBV3-1 (or the pseudogene TRBV3-2) with TRBJ2-5, with D possibly matching TRBD1 (5 bases). With 1 base removed from V and 1 base from J, the gap between germline ends came to 7 bases. This CDR3 spans 14 amino acids. CDR1 LGHDT and CDR2 YNNKEL come from the germline V gene (reference sequence). The CDR3 region is CASSQGTRQETQYF. The CDR3 DNA follows: TGTGCCAGCAGCCAAGGGACACGCCAAGAGACCCAGTACTTC.

The rearrangement joins TRBV7-8 to TRBJ1-4; TRBD1 matches 7 bases. With V trimmed by 5 bases and J by 7 bases, 10 bases remained unmatched. This CDR3 spans 15 amino acids. CDR1 is SGHVS, CDR2 FQNEAQ, per germline. The CDR3 loop reads CASSPSTGAREKLFF. The DNA of the CDR3 is TGTGCCAGCAGCCCCTCAACAGGGGCACGTGAAAAACTGTTTTTT.

The CDR3 is CASSLKQGIFWRTGNTIYF. CDR3 bases: TGTGCCAGCAGCTTAAAACAGGGAATTTTTTGGCGTACTGGAAACACCATATATTTT. The rearrangement links TRBV7-9 to TRBJ1-3, with D maybe TRBD1 (6 bases). This CDR3 region has 19 residues. Germline V gives CDR1 SEHNR, CDR2 FQNEAQ (reference sequence). With 2 bases removed from V and 2 bases from J, the gap between germline ends came to 22 bases.

Only a few counts were recorded for this clone. Here the CDR3 reads CASSRDRAYEQYF. The CDR3 nucleotides read TGCGCCAGCAGCCGGGACAGGGCCTACGAGCAGTACTTC. This chain joins TRBV4-3 and TRBJ2-7, with 9 nucleotides matching TRBD1. The CDR3 runs to 13 residues. The V segment lost 4 bases and the J segment 2 bases; nucleotides outside the gene matches: 0. Germline V gene data show CDR1 as LGHNA and CDR2 as YSLEER.

The chain employs TRBV4-1 and TRBJ1-2, with 7 bases that match TRBD1. The CDR3 is made up of 18 amino acids. The trim removed 3 bases at V and 7 bases at J, leaving 20 bases unmatched. Germline V lookup: CDR1 MGHRA, CDR2 YSYEKL. Here the CDR3 reads CASSHFGRRSDRVAGYTF. Written as DNA, the CDR3 is TGCGCCAGCAGCCATTTTGGTCGGCGGTCCGACAGGGTGGCTGGCTACACCTTC.

The chain joins TRBV12-3 or TRBV12-4 to TRBJ1-6; TRBD1 might be the D (5 bases). CDR3 size: 12 residues. V was shortened by 6 bases and J by 9 bases, with 9 bases between the two germline ends. The CDR3 loop reads CASSLDSSPLHF. The CDR3 coding sequence is TGTGCCAGCAGCCTCGACAGTTCACCCCTCCACTTT.

This chain joins TRBV7-8 and TRBJ1-2; TRBD1 matches 7 bases. V trimming: 5 bases; J trimming: 2 bases; junction bases outside the gene matches: 2. Germline V gene data show CDR1 as SGHVS and CDR2 as FQNEAQ. This CDR3 has 13 amino acids. The DNA for the CDR3 is TGTGCCAGCAGCCTGGGACAGAACTATGGCTACACCTTC. Its protein is CASSLGQNYGYTF. Full variable domain (missing parts from reference TRBV7-8 and TRBJ1-2): GAGVSQSPRYKVAKRGQDVALRCDPISGHVSLFWYQQALGQGPEFLTYFQNEAQLDKSGLPSDRFFAERPEGSVSTLKIQRTQQEDSAVYLCASSLGQNYGYTFGSGTRLTVV.

The J gene is TRBJ2-7, the V gene TRBV30; 9 positions agree with TRBD1. Per the germline V gene, CDR1 is GTSNPN and CDR2 is SVGIG (reference sequence). This CDR3 has 15 residues. Trimming removed 2 bases from V and 1 base from J; junction bases left unmatched: 6. In DNA, the CDR3 is TGTGCCTGGAGTTCATCCGGGACAGGGTCCTACGAGCAGTACTTC. It specifies CAWSSSGTGSYEQYF.

This clone occurred a few times. The rearrangement links TRBV18 to TRBJ1-1; D uncertain. This CDR3 has 13 residues. CDR1 is KGHSH, CDR2 LQKENI, per germline. The V and J ends lost 1 base and 6 bases respectively, with 9 bases between them. The CDR3 coding sequence is TGTGCCAGCTCACCACTTGTTGAGGCTGAAGCTTTCTTT. Encoded protein: CASSPLVEAEAFF.

This chain connects TRBV7-6 to TRBJ1-3; D unclear. Trimming cost V 5 bases and J 8 bases, with 25 bases left between them. Germline CDR1 is SGHVS and CDR2 is FNYEAQ. The CDR3 is 17 amino acids. The CDR3 DNA is TGTGCCAGCAGCCCCTCCCATAACATAACCGGGCGGGACACCATATATTTT. It encodes CASSPSHNITGRDTIYF.

V gene TRBV2 combines with J gene TRBJ1-1, with 8 bases that match TRBD1. The CDR3 is 17 residues long. Trimming at V came to 3 bases and at J to 3 bases, leaving 12 bases not matched to a gene. Germline V gene data show CDR1 as SNHLY and CDR2 as FYNNEI. DNA for the CDR3: TGTGCCAGCAGTGAGGCCCGGGACAGGAGGTCGGACACTGAAGCTTTCTTT. Translation gives CASSEARDRRSDTEAFF.

The chain couples TRBV5-8 to TRBJ1-1; no reliable D call. Trimming stripped 0 bases from V and 5 bases from J, with 20 bases between. Looked up from germline, CDR1 is SGHTS and CDR2 is YDEGEE. The CDR3 is 17 residues long. The CDR3 bases are TGTGCCAGCAGCTTGGTGACGGAGGCCCTTCCGAAGACTGAAGCTTTCTTT. It is translated as CASSLVTEALPKTEAFF.

The rearrangement links TRBV3-1 (or the pseudogene TRBV3-2) to TRBJ2-5; 11 bases are a match to TRBD2. The ends lost 6 bases at V and 5 bases at J; junction bases unmatched: 8. This CDR3 has 15 amino acids. Looked up from germline, CDR1 is LGHDT and CDR2 is YNNKEL (reference sequence). DNA for the CDR3: TGTGCCAGCAGTCGTTTAGCGGGGGGGCGTGAGACCCAGTACTTC. It yields the protein CASSRLAGGRETQYF.

The chain has TRBV5-8 and TRBJ2-7; a weak D match, TRBD1 (6 bases). This CDR3 spans 12 amino acids. Germline V gene sequence: CDR1 SGHTS, CDR2 YDEGEE. V was trimmed by 5 bases and J by 4 bases, leaving 10 bases between them. CDR3 sequence reads: CASSYQGYEQYF. Written as DNA, the CDR3 is TGTGCCAGCAGTTACCAGGGGTACGAGCAGTACTTC.

This sequence joins TRBV18 and TRBJ1-2; D uncertain. The CDR3 has 14 amino acids. V was pared by 3 bases and J by 0 bases, with 8 bases between. CDR1 KGHSH and CDR2 LQKENI come from the germline V gene. In DNA, the CDR3 is TGTGCCAGCTCACCGGGAGAGTCTAACTATGGCTACACCTTC. Residues: CASSPGESNYGYTF.

V gene TRBV7-9 combines with J gene TRBJ2-5; D possibly corresponds to TRBD1 (5 bases). This CDR3 has 14 amino acids. Trimming took 1 base from V and 5 from J, leaving 11 bases between them. Germline V gives CDR1 SEHNR, CDR2 FQNEAQ (reference sequence). CDR3 sequence (DNA): TGTGCCAGCAGCTTAGGACAGTCGGTGGAGACCCAGTACTTC. Translating it yields CASSLGQSVETQYF.

This clone came up a few times. The chain uses TRBV5-1 and TRBJ2-2, with TRBD2 matching 12 bases. V gave up 4 bases and J gave up 7 bases; unmatched junction bases: 11. There are 17 residues in the CDR3. CDR1 SGHRS and CDR2 YFSETQ come from the germline V gene. CDR3 in amino acids: CASSDPTSGGIVGELFF. The DNA for the CDR3 is TGCGCCAGCAGCGACCCTACTAGCGGGGGGATAGTCGGGGAGCTGTTTTTT. The entire variable domain, with the rest obtained from reference TRBV5-1 and TRBJ2-2, is as follows: KAGVTQTPRYLIKTRGQQVTLSCSPISGHRSVSWYQQTPGQGLQFLFEYFSETQRNKGNFPGRFSGRQFSNSRSEMNVSTLELGDSALYLCASSDPTSGGIVGELFFGEGSRLTVL.

The chain is built from TRBV6-2 or TRBV6-3 and TRBJ2-1; possibly TRBD1 for D (5 bases). The ends were cut back, 0 bases at V and 4 bases at J, with 16 bases in the middle. Germline CDR1 reads MNHEY; CDR2 reads SVGEGT. This CDR3 is 17 amino acids long. The CDR3 loop reads CASSYSIGVDVYNEQFF. CDR3 coding DNA: TGTGCCAGCAGTTACTCGATAGGGGTAGATGTTTACAATGAGCAGTTCTTC.

This chain joins TRBV7-9 and TRBJ2-7, with a tentative D call TRBD1 (6 bases). Germline values: CDR1 SEHNR, CDR2 FQNEAQ (reference sequence). The length of the CDR3 is 14 residues. V gave up 5 bases and J gave up 6 bases, with 17 bases separating them. CDR3 loop: CASSPQGDPPEQYF. The CDR3 DNA reads TGTGCCAGCAGCCCACAGGGAGACCCCCCCGAGCAGTACTTC.

The chain combines TRBV18 with TRBJ1-1; D possibly corresponds to TRBD1 (5 bases). This CDR3 contains 16 residues. The germline V and J ends were trimmed by 5 bases and 4 bases, with 20 bases remaining between them. Germline loops: CDR1 KGHSH, CDR2 LQKENI. CDR3 in DNA: TGTGCCAGCTCAATCAGGGATCCCGGATTTGGCACTGAAGCTTTCTTT. This sequence encodes CASSIRDPGFGTEAFF.

This chain joins TRBV6-5 and TRBJ2-1, with 9 positions matching TRBD2. The germline V gene encodes CDR1 MNHEY and CDR2 SVGAGI. V was clipped by 0 bases and J by 5 bases; unmatched bases: 2. The CDR3 covers 15 residues. In nucleotides, the CDR3 is TGTGCCAGCAGTTACTCGAGACTAGCGGACAATGAGCAGTTCTTC. It codes for CASSYSRLADNEQFF.

The chain couples TRBV20-1 to TRBJ1-2; a weak D match, TRBD1 (5 bases). Germline V gives CDR1 DFQATT, CDR2 SNEGSKA (reference sequence). Trimming left V 6 bases short and J 8 bases short, with 13 bases between. CDR3 length: 11 amino acids. CDR3 amino acids: CSARGGVGYTF. The CDR3 DNA follows: TGCAGTGCCCGAGGAGGGGTCGGCTACACCTTC.

The chain links TRBV28 to TRBJ1-2, with D possibly TRBD1 on 5 matching bases. V was pared by 8 bases and J by 4 bases, with 23 bases between. CDR1 is MDHEN, CDR2 SYDVKM, per germline. The CDR3 extends over 16 amino acids. CDR3 coding DNA: TGTGCCAGCGGGTCCGGGGCGGGAGATTGGGCCTATGGCTACACCTTC. Encoded protein: CASGSGAGDWAYGYTF.

The rearrangement joins TRBV6-5 to TRBJ1-1, with D possibly being TRBD1 (6 bases). The length of the CDR3 is 13 residues. Germline V gene lookup returns CDR1 MNHEY and CDR2 SVGAGI. V dropped 10 bases and J dropped 5 bases, with 17 bases sitting between them. This chain's CDR3 is CATREGVGTEAFF. In DNA, the CDR3 is TGTGCCACCCGGGAGGGGGTGGGTACTGAAGCTTTCTTT.

This clone turned up a few times. The chain uses TRBV12-3 or TRBV12-4 and TRBJ1-6; D remains ambiguous. V was shortened by 2 bases and J by 8 bases, with 7 bases between the two germline ends. The CDR3 has 13 amino acids. The CDR3, as DNA: TGTGCCAGCAGTTTATCGAGGGATTCACCCCTCCACTTT. It specifies CASSLSRDSPLHF.

In nucleotides, the CDR3 is TGTGCCAGCAGTAGTAGTAGCTACGGACTAGCGGGAGCCGGCACAGATACGCAGTATTTT. Amino acids: CASSSSSYGLAGAGTDTQYF. V usage is TRBV28 and J usage is TRBJ2-3; TRBD2 agrees at 13 bases. V gave up 5 bases and J gave up 1 base; unmatched junction bases: 15. CDR1 is MDHEN and CDR2 is SYDVKM in the germline V gene. The CDR3 loop spans 20 amino acids.

The chain employs TRBV19 and TRBJ1-1, with D unresolved. The CDR3 consists of 15 residues. Looked up from germline, CDR1 is LNHDA and CDR2 is SQIVND (reference sequence). The V gene lost 3 bases and the J gene lost 1 base, with 12 bases spanning the gap. Written as DNA, the CDR3 is TGTGCCAGTAGTATGAGAGGGCAGACGAACACTGAAGCTTTCTTT. This gives the protein CASSMRGQTNTEAFF.

This rearrangement joins TRBV28 to TRBJ1-6; TRBD1 agrees at 7 bases. Trimming cost V 1 base and J 9 bases; bases outside gene matches: 9. CDR1 and CDR2 (germline): MDHEN, SYDVKM. This CDR3 region has 16 residues. The CDR3: CASSLYGDRVVSPLHF. Here the CDR3 DNA reads TGTGCCAGCAGTTTATATGGTGACAGGGTCGTTTCACCCCTCCACTTT.